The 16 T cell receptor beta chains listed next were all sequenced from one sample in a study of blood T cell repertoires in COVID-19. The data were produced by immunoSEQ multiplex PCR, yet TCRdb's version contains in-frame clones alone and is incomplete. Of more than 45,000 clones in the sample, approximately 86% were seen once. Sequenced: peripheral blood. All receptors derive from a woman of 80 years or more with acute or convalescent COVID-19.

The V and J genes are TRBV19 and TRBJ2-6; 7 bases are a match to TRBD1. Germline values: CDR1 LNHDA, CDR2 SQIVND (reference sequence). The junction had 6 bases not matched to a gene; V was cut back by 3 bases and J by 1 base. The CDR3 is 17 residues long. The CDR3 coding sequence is TGTGCCAGTAGTATTAACAGGGGAAGATCTGGGGCCAACGTCCTGACTTTC. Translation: CASSINRGRSGANVLTF.

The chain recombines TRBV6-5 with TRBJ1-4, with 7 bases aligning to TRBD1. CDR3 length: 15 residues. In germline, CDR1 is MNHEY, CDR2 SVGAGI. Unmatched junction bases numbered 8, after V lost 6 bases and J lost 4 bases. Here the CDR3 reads CASRTGQAYNEKLFF. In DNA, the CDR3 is TGTGCCAGCAGGACTGGACAGGCCTATAATGAAAAACTGTTTTTT.

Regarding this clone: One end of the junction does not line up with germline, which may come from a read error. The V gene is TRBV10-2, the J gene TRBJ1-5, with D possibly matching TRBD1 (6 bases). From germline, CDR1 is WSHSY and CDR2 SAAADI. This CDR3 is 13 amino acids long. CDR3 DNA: TGCGCCACCAAACAGGGTAGCGATCAGCCCCAGCATTTT. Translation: CATKQGSDQPQHF.

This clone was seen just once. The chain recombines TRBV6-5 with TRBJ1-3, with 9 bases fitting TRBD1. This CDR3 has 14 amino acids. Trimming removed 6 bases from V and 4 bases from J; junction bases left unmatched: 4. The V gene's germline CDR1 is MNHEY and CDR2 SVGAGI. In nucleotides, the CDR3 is TGTGCCAGCAGACAGGGGGCGTGGGGAAACACCATATATTTT. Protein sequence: CASRQGAWGNTIYF.

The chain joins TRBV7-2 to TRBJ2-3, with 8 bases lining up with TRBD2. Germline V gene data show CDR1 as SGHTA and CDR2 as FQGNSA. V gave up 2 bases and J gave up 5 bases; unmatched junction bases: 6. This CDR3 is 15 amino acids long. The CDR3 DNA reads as TGTGCCAGCAGCTTAAGACGGGGGGGTGAAGATACGCAGTATTTT. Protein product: CASSLRRGGEDTQYF.

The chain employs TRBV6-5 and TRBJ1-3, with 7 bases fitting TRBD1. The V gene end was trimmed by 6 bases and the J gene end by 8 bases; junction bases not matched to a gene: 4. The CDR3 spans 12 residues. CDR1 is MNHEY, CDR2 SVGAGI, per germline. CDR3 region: CASRPGGDTIYF. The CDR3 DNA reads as TGTGCCAGCAGGCCAGGGGGTGACACCATATATTTT.

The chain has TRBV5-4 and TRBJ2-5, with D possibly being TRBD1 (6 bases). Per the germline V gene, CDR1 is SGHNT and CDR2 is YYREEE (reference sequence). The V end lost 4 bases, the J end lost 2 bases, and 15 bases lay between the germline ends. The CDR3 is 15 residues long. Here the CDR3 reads CASSPAQGLQETQYF. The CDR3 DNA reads TGTGCCAGCAGCCCGGCGCAGGGGCTGCAAGAGACCCAGTACTTC. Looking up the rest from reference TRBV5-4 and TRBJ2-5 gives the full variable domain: ETGVTQSPTHLIKTRGQQVTLRCSSQSGHNTVSWYQQALGQGPQFIFQYYREEENGRGNFPPRFSGLQFPNYSSELNVNALELDDSALYLCASSPAQGLQETQYFGPGTRLLVL.

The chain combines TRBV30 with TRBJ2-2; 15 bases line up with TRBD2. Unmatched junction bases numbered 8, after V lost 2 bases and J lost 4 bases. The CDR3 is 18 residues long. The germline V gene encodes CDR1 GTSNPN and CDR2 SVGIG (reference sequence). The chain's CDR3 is CAWSRPGLAGGPTGELFF. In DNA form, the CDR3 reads TGTGCCTGGAGTCGACCGGGACTAGCGGGGGGCCCCACCGGGGAGCTGTTTTTT.

The CDR3 is CASSLMAGGGGTQYF. DNA of the CDR3: TGTGCCAGCAGCTTGATGGCTGGGGGCGGGGGTACGCAGTATTTT. The chain has TRBV5-6 and TRBJ2-3; perhaps TRBD2 as D (7 bases). V lost 1 base and J lost 8, with 17 bases in between. The CDR3 is 15 amino acids. Germline CDR1 reads SGHDT; CDR2 reads YYEEEE.

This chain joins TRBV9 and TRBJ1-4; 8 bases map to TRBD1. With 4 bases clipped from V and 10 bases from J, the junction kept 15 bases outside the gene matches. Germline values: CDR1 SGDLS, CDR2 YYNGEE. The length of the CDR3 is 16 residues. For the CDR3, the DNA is TGTGCCAGCAGCCCGAGGGGAGACAGGGGAGGAGGAAAACTGTTTTTT. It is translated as CASSPRGDRGGGKLFF.

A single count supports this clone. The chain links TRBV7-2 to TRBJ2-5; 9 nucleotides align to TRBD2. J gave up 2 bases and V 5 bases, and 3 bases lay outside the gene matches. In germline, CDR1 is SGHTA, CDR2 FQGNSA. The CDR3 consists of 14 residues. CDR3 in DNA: TGTGCCAGCAGCAGGCTAGCGGGGCAAGAGACCCAGTACTTC. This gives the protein CASSRLAGQETQYF.

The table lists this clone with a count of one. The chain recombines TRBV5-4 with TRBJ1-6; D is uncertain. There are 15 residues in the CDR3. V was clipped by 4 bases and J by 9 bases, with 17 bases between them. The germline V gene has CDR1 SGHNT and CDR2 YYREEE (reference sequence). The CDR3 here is CASSLKEGSGSPLHF. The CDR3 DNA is TGTGCCAGCAGCCTGAAGGAGGGTTCGGGTTCACCCCTCCACTTT.

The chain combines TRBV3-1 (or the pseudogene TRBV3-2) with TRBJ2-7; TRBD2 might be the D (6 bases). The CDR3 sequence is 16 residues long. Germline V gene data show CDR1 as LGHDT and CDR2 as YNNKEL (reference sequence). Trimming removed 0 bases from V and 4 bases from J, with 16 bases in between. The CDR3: CASSQEGTVGRYEQYF. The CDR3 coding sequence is TGTGCCAGCAGCCAAGAAGGGACTGTTGGGCGGTACGAGCAGTACTTC.

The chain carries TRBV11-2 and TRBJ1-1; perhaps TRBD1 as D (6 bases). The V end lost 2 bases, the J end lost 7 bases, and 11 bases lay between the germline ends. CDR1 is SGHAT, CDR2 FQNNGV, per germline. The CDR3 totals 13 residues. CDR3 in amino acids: CASSLKGGGEAFF. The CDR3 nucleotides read TGTGCCAGCAGCTTAAAGGGGGGGGGTGAAGCTTTCTTT.

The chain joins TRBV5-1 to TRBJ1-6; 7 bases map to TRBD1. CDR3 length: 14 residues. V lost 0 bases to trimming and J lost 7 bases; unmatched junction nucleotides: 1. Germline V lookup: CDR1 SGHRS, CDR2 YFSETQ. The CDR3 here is CASSLGGQNSPLHF. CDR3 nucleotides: TGCGCCAGCAGCTTGGGGGGACAGAATTCACCCCTCCACTTT.

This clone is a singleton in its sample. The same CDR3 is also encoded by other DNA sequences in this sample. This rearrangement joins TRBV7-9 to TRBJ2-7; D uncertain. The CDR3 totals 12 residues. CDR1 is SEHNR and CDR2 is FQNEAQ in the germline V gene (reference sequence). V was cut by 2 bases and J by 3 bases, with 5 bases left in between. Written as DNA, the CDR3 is TGTGCCAGCAGCTTAACAGACTACGAGCAGTACTTC. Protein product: CASSLTDYEQYF.